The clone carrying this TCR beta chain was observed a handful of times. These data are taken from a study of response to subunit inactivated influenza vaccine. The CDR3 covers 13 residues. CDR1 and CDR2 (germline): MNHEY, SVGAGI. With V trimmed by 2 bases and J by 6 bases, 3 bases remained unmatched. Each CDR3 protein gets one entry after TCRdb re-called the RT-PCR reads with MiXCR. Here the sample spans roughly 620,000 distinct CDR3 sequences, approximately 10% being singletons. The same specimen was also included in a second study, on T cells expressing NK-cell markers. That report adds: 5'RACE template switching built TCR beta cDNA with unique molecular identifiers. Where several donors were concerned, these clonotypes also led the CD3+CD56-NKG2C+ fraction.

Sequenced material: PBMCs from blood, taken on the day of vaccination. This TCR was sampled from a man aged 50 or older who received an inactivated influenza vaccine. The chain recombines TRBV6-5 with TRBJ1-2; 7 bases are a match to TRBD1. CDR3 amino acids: CASSYRRGHGYTF. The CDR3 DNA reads TGTGCCAGCAGTTACCGGAGGGGGCATGGCTACACCTTC.